Presented here are 8 T cell receptor beta chains from one specimen sequenced in a study of immune evolution from preneoplasia to lung adenocarcinoma. Using immunoSEQ multiplex PCR, the repertoire was profiled, and TCRdb retains in-frame clones only, with some absent. This repertoire shows approximately 8,600 clones, around 85% found once; its top ten account for around 8.8%. Sample: FFPE minimally invasive lung adenocarcinoma tissue. The source is a donor older than 65 with lung adenocarcinoma.

The gene calls are TRBV9 and TRBJ2-1, with 7 bases fitting TRBD2. V lost 1 base to trimming and J lost 0 bases; unmatched junction nucleotides: 4. Germline assignment: CDR1 SGDLS and CDR2 YYNGEE. The CDR3 is 16 residues long. CDR3 DNA: TGTGCCAGCAGCGTACAGGGCGGGAGCTCCTACAATGAGCAGTTCTTC. This translates into CASSVQGGSSYNEQFF.

The chain recombines TRBV11-2 with TRBJ2-1; no clear D gene. V lost 7 bases and J 6 bases, leaving 19 bases between the germline ends. The germline CDR1 and CDR2 sequences are SGHAT and FQNNGV. The length of the CDR3 is 15 residues. CDR3 sequence: CASTTDMVWGNEQFF. The CDR3 DNA reads TGTGCCAGCACCACAGACATGGTGTGGGGCAATGAGCAGTTCTTC. Full variable domain (missing parts from reference TRBV11-2 and TRBJ2-1): EAGVAQSPRYKIIEKRQSVAFWCNPISGHATLYWYQQILGQGPKLLIQFQNNGVVDDSQLPKDRFSAERLKGVDSTLKIQPAKLEDSAVYLCASTTDMVWGNEQFFGPGTRLTVL.

V is TRBV5-1 and J is TRBJ2-1; D is uncertain. V lost 4 bases and J lost 2, with 10 bases in between. Germline lookup yields CDR1 SGHRS and CDR2 YFSETQ. The CDR3 has 14 amino acids. Written as DNA, the CDR3 is TGCGCCAGCAGCCTCTCGAAGCCCTACAATGAGCAGTTCTTC. This sequence encodes CASSLSKPYNEQFF.

V and J are TRBV12-5 and TRBJ2-1; 10 nucleotides line up with TRBD2. V gave up 1 base and J gave up 4 bases; unmatched junction bases: 10. Germline CDR1 is LGHNT and CDR2 is FRNRAP. The CDR3 covers 18 residues. The CDR3 loop reads CASGLETSGWDSYNEQFF. The CDR3 bases are TGTGCTAGTGGTTTGGAGACTAGCGGGTGGGATTCTTACAATGAGCAGTTCTTC.

This chain uses TRBV19 with TRBJ2-1; TRBD1 is a possible D gene (5 bases). Per the germline V gene, CDR1 is LNHDA and CDR2 is SQIVND (reference sequence). This CDR3 comprises 15 residues. V was cut by 5 bases and J by 3 bases, with 14 bases left in between. This chain's CDR3 is CASSPRQMGYNEQFF. CDR3 bases: TGTGCCAGTAGTCCTCGACAGATGGGCTACAATGAGCAGTTCTTC.

The rearrangement joins TRBV6-5 to TRBJ2-7; unclear D gene. V dropped 6 bases and J dropped 2 bases, with 14 bases sitting between them. The germline V gene has CDR1 MNHEY and CDR2 SVGAGI. This CDR3 is 14 amino acids long. The CDR3 region has the DNA TGTGCCAGCAGACCCCAGGACCTAACCTACGAGCAGTACTTC. It is translated as CASRPQDLTYEQYF.

The rearrangement joins TRBV28 to TRBJ1-2; 7 positions agree with TRBD1. The CDR3 consists of 11 residues. The V gene end was trimmed by 9 bases and the J gene end by 4 bases; junction bases not matched to a gene: 2. Germline V CDR1 and CDR2: MDHEN, SYDVKM. CDR3 DNA sequence: TGTGCCAGTGGGACAGCCTATGGCTACACCTTC. This translates into CASGTAYGYTF.

The chain uses TRBV27 and TRBJ2-7; D may be TRBD1 (5 bases). The V end lost 6 bases, the J end lost 3 bases, and 21 bases lay between the germline ends. Germline values: CDR1 MNHEY, CDR2 SMNVEV (reference sequence). The CDR3 is 16 amino acids. The CDR3 sequence is CASRRTPSTVSYEQYF. The CDR3 DNA reads TGTGCCAGCAGGCGGACACCGTCTACCGTTAGCTACGAGCAGTACTTC.